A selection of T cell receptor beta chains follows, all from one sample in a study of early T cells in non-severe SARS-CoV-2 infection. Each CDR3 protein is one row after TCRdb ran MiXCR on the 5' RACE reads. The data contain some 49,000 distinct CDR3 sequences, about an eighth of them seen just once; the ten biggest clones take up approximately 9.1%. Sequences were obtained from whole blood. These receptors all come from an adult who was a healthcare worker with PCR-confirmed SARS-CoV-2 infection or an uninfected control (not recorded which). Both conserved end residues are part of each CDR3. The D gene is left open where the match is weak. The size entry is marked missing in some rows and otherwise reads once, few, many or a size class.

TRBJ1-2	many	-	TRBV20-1	TGCAGTGCTAGAGTTTTAAACTATGGCTACACCTTC	CSARVLNYGYTF
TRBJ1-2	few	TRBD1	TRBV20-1	TGCAGTGCTAGGGGACAGGGGGCCTTTGAATATGGCTACACCTTC	CSARGQGAFEYGYTF
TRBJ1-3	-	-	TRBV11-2	TGTGCCAGCAGCCCGCCGGGGGGGCCGGGAAACACCATATATTTT	CASSPPGGPGNTIYF
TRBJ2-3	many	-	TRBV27	TGTGCCAGCAGTCTAATCATTGGAGATACGCAGTATTTT	CASSLIIGDTQYF
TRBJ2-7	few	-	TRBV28	TGTGCCAGCAGGCCGCCAGGGGCTCTGGACGAGCAGTACTTC	CASRPPGALDEQYF
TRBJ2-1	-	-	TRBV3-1	TGTGCCAGCAGCCAAGTGGCGGGTGAGCAGTTCTTC	CASSQVAGEQFF
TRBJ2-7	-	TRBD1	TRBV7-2	TGTGCCAGCAGCTTAACCGGGACAGGAAAGCAGTACTTC	CASSLTGTGKQYF
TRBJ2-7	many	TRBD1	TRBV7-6	TGTGCCAGCAGCTTAGGTGTAGGGACAGGGACCTACGAGCAGTACTTC	CASSLGVGTGTYEQYF
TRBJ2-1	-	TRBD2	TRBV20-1	TGCAGTGCCTACGTCCAGGGACTAAATGAGCAGTTCTTC	CSAYVQGLNEQFF
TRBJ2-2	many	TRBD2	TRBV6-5	TGTGCCAGCAGTCGGCGACTAGCGGGAGGCGGCGGGGAGCTGTTTTTT	CASSRRLAGGGGELFF
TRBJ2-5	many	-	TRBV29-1	TGCAGCGTTCGACTGGCTACGGCCCAGTACTTC	CSVRLATAQYF
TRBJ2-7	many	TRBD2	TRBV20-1	TGCAGTGCTAGAAACAGAGTTTTGGCGGGAGTTGGAAACGAGCAGTACTTC	CSARNRVLAGVGNEQYF
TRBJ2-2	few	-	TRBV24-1	TGTGCCACAGCCCCGAGGGAAGACACCGGGGAGCTGTTTTTT	CATAPREDTGELFF
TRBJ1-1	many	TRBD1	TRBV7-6	TGTGCCAGCAGCATTGGGACAGGGAACACTGAAGCTTTCTTT	CASSIGTGNTEAFF
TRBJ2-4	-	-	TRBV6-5	TGTGCCAGCAGCCTACGTCGGGAGAACATTCAGTACTTC	CASSLRRENIQYF
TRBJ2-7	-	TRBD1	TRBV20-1	TGCAGTGCTAGAGGCTCACAGGGGGCCTACGAGCAGTACTTC	CSARGSQGAYEQYF
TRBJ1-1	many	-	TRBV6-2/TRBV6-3	TGTGCCAGCAGTTGGGAGTTTTTAACGGAAGCTTTCTTT	CASSWEFLTEAFF
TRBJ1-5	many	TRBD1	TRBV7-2	TGTGCCAGCAGCCCGGGGACAGGGATCTTCGTGGTGCCCCAGCATTTT	CASSPGTGIFVVPQHF
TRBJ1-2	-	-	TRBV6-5	TGTGCCAGCAAATCCACAGGTTTCTATGGCTACACCTTC	CASKSTGFYGYTF
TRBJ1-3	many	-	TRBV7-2	TGTGCCAGCAGCTTAAATCTCCGCGGGATTTCAGGAAACACCATATATTTT	CASSLNLRGISGNTIYF
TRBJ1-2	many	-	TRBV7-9	TGTGCCAGCAGCCCCGGGCAGACCTATGGCTACACCTTC	CASSPGQTYGYTF
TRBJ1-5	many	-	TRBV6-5	TGTGCCAGCAGTTACATCGGGGGAGGGGATCAGCCCCAGCATTTT	CASSYIGGGDQPQHF
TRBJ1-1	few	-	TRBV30	TGTGCCATGTCACGGGACCGGCGACCTGAAGCTTTCTTT	CAMSRDRRPEAFF
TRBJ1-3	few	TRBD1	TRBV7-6	TGTGCCAGCAGGCCCGGGACAGGAGTCTCTGGAAACACCATATATTTT	CASRPGTGVSGNTIYF
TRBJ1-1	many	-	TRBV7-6	TGTGCCAGCAGCGTAGGGGAAAGCACTGAAGCTTTCTTT	CASSVGESTEAFF
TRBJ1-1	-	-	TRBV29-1	TGCAGCGTCGGATTGGACACTGAAGCTTTCTTT	CSVGLDTEAFF
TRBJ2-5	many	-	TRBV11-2	TGTGCCAGCAGCTTACGACGTCAGTACCAAGAGACCCAGTACTTC	CASSLRRQYQETQYF
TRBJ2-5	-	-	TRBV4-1	TGCGCCAGCAGCCACGCAGCGGACCCTGCGGAGACCCAGTACTTC	CASSHAADPAETQYF
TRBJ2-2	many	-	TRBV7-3	TGTGCCAGCAGAACGAACACCGGGGAGCTGTTTTTT	CASRTNTGELFF
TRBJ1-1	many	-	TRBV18	TGTGCCAGCTCATCCATAGCCACTGAAGCTTTCTTT	CASSSIATEAFF
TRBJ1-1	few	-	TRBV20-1	TGCAGTGCCCAAGGTCTCAGTTTGAACACTGAAGCTTTCTTT	CSAQGLSLNTEAFF
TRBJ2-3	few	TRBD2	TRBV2	TGTGCCAGCAGTGAACCCCGCGGGAGTTTGGATACGCAGTATTTT	CASSEPRGSLDTQYF
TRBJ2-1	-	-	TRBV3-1	TGTGCCAGCACCCACATTAGCGGAGAGCAGTTCTTC	CASTHISGEQFF
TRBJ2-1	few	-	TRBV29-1	TGCAGCGTCGCAGGGTGGAATGAGCAGTTCTTC	CSVAGWNEQFF
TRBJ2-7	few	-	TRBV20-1	TGCAGTGCTTCGGTCGCGTTTGGAGCCTACGAGCAGTACTTC	CSASVAFGAYEQYF
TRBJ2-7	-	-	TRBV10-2	TGCGCCAGCAGTGAGTCTACAGGGCCCTACGAGCAGTACTTC	CASSESTGPYEQYF
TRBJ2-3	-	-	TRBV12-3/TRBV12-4	TGTGCCAGCAGTTTACAAGTCCCAGATACGCAGTATTTT	CASSLQVPDTQYF
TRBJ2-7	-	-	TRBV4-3	TGCGCCAGCAGCCAAGGGGTAAGGGACGAGCAGTACTTC	CASSQGVRDEQYF
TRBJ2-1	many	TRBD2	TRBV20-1	TGCAGTGCTCTCCGTCCACTAGCGGGGGACCACAATGAGCAGTTCTTC	CSALRPLAGDHNEQFF
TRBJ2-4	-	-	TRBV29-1	TGCAGCGTTGTTGCGGTGTCCAAAAACATTCAGTACTTC	CSVVAVSKNIQYF
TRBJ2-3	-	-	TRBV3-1	TGTGCCAGCAGCCAAGATCACGCGAGGCATACGCAGTATTTT	CASSQDHARHTQYF
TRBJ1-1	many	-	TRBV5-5	TGTGCCAGCAGCTTTCGAGGGGCCAGCACTGAAGCTTTCTTT	CASSFRGASTEAFF
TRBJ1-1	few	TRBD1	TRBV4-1	TGCGCCAGCAGACCAGGACAGGCTTCGAACACTGAAGCTTTCTTT	CASRPGQASNTEAFF
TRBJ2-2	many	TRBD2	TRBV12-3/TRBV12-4	TGTGCCAGCAGTTTAGCCCGGGGGGCCGGGGAGCTGTTTTTT	CASSLARGAGELFF
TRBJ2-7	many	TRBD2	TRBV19	TGTGCCAGTAGTATGACCCCAGCGGGGGACTCCTACGAGCAGTACTTC	CASSMTPAGDSYEQYF
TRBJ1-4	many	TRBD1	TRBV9	TGTGCCAGCAGCGCCGGGACAGGGGGCGAAAAACTGTTTTTT	CASSAGTGGEKLFF
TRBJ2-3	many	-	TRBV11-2	TGTGCCAGCCTACCTCGGTCCTCCACAGATACGCAGTATTTT	CASLPRSSTDTQYF
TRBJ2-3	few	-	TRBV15	TGTGCCACCAGCAGAGATCACCACTCGGCAGATACGCAGTATTTT	CATSRDHHSADTQYF
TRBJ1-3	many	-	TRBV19	TGTGCCAGTAGTATGGCGGGGCCTGGAAACACCATATATTTT	CASSMAGPGNTIYF
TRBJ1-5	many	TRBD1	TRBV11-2	TGTGCCAGCAGCTTACTCTCTACAGGGGGGAATCAGCCCCAGCATTTT	CASSLLSTGGNQPQHF
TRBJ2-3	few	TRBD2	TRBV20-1	TGCAGTGCTAGACGGGGGGAAGAGGGCACAGATACGCAGTATTTT	CSARRGEEGTDTQYF
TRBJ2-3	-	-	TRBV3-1	TGTGCCAGCAGCCAAGATACTGGGTATAAGGGAGATACGCAGTATTTT	CASSQDTGYKGDTQYF
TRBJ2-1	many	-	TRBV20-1	TGCAGTGCGCAACAAACGTTTTTACAGTTCTTC	CSAQQTFLQFF
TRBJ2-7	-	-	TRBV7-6	TGTGCCAGCAGCCCCCTAGAGTCTTCCTACGAGCAGTACTTC	CASSPLESSYEQYF